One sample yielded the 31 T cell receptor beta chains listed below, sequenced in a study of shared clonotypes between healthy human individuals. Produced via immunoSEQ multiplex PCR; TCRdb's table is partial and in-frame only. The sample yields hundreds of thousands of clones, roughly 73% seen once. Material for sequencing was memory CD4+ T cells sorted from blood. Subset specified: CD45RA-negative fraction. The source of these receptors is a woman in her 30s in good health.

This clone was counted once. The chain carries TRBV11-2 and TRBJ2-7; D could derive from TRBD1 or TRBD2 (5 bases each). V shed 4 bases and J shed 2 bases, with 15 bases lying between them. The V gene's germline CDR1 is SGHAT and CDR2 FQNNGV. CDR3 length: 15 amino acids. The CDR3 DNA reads TGTGCCAGCAGCTCAATCCGGGACGGTACCTACGAGCAGTACTTC. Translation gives CASSSIRDGTYEQYF.

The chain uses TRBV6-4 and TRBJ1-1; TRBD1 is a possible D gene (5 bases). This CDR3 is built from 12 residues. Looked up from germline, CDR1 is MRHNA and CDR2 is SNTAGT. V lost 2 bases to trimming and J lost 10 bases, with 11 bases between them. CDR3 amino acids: CASSDQGGGAFF. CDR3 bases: TGTGCCAGCAGTGACCAGGGCGGAGGAGCTTTCTTT.

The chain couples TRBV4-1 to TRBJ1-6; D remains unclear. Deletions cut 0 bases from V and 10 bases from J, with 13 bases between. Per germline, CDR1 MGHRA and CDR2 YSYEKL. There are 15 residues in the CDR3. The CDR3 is CASSQDQGSRSPLHF. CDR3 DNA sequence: TGCGCCAGCAGCCAAGATCAAGGTTCCCGGTCACCCCTCCACTTT.

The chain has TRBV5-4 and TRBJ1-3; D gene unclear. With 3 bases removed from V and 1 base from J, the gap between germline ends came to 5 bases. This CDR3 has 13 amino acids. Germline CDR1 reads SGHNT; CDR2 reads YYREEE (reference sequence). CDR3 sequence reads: CASSWFSGNTIYF. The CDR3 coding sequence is TGTGCCAGCAGCTGGTTTTCTGGAAACACCATATATTTT.

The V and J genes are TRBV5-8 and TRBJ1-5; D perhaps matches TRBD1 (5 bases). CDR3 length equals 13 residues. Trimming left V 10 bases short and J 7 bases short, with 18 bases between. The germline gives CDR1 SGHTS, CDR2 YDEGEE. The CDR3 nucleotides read TGTGCCGCCCGGGGAGGGGCAGGGCAGCCCCAGCATTTT. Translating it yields CAARGGAGQPQHF.

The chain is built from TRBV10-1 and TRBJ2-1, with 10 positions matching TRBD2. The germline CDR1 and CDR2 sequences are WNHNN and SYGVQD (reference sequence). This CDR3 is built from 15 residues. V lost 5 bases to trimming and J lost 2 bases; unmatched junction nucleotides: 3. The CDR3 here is CASSPLAGAYNEQFF. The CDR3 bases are TGCGCCAGCAGTCCTCTAGCGGGAGCCTACAATGAGCAGTTCTTC.

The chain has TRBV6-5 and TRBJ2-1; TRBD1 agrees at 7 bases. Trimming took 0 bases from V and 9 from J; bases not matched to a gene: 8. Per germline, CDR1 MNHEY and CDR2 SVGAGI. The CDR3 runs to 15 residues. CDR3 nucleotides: TGTGCCAGCAGTTACTCATACAGGGGTCTCGGTGAGCAGTTCTTC. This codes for CASSYSYRGLGEQFF.

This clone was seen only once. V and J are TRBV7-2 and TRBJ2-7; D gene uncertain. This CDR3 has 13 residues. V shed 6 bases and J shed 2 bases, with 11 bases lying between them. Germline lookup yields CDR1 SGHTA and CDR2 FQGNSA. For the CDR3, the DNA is TGTGCCAGCAGAAAAAATCGCGCCTACGAGCAGTACTTC. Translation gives CASRKNRAYEQYF.

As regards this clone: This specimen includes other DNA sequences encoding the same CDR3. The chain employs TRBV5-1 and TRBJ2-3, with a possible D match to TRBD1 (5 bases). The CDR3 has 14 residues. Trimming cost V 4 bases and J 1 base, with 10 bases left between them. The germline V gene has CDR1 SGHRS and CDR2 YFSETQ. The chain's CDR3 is CASSPQGGTDTQYF. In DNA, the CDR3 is TGCGCCAGCAGCCCACAAGGGGGCACAGATACGCAGTATTTT.

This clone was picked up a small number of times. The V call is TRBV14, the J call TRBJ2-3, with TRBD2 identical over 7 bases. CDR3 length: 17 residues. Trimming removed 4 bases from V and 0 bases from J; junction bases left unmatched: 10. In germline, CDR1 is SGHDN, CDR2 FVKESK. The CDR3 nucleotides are TGTGCCAGCAGCCGAATAATATATAGCGGGAGCACAGATACGCAGTATTTT. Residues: CASSRIIYSGSTDTQYF.

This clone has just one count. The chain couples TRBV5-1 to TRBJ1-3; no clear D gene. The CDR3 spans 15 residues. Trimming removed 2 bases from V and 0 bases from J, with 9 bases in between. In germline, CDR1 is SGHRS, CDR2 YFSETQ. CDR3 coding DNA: TGCGCCAGCAGCTTAGGCACATACTCTGGAAACACCATATATTTT. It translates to CASSLGTYSGNTIYF.

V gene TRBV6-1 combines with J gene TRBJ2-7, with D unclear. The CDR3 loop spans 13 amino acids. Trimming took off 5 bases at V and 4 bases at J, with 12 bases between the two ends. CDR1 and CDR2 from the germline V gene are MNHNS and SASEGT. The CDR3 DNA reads TGTGCCAGCAGTAGCCGGATTATGTACGAGCAGTACTTC. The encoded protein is CASSSRIMYEQYF.

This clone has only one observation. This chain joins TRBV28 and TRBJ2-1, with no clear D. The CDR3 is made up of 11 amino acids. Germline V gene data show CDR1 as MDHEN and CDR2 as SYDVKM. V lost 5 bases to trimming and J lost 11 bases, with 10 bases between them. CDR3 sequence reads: CASSGEFKQFF. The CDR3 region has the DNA TGTGCCAGCAGTGGAGAATTCAAGCAGTTCTTC.

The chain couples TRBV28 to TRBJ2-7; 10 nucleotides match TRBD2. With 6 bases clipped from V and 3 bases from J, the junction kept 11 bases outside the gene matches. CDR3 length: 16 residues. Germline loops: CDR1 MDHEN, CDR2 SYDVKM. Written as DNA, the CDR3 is TGTGCCAGCAGCCCAGCGGGAGGGACTGGGGGCTACGAGCAGTACTTC. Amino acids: CASSPAGGTGGYEQYF.

For the CDR3, the DNA is TGTGCCAGCAGTTCGGCGGGAGGGAACACCGGGGAGCTGTTTTTT. It codes for CASSSAGGNTGELFF. The V and J genes are TRBV6-1 and TRBJ2-2, with 8 bases identical to TRBD2. The CDR3 is 15 residues long. Trimming cost V 5 bases and J 1 base; bases outside gene matches: 3. From germline, CDR1 is MNHNS and CDR2 SASEGT.

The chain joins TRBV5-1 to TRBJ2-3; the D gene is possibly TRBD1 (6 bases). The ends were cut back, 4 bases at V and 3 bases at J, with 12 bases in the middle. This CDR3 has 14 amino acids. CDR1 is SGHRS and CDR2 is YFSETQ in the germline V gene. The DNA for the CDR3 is TGCGCCAGCAGCCCGGGACAAAATACAGATACGCAGTATTTT. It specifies CASSPGQNTDTQYF.

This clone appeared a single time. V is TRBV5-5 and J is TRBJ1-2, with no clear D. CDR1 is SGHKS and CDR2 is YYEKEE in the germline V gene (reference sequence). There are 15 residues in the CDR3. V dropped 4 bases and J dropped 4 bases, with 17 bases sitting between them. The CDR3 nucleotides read TGTGCCAGCAGCCCGGGGTCAGGAACCGCCTATGGCTACACCTTC. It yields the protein CASSPGSGTAYGYTF. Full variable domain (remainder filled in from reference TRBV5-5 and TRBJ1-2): DAGVTQSPTHLIKTRGQQVTLRCSPISGHKSVSWYQQVLGQGPQFIFQYYEKEERGRGNFPDRFSARQFPNYSSELNVNALLLGDSALYLCASSPGSGTAYGYTFGSGTRLTVV.

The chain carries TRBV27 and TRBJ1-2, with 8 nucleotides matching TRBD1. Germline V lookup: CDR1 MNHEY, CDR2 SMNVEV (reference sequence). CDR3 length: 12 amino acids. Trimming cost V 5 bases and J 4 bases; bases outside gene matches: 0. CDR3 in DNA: TGTGCCAGCAGTGGGACAGGCTATGGCTACACCTTC. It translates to CASSGTGYGYTF.

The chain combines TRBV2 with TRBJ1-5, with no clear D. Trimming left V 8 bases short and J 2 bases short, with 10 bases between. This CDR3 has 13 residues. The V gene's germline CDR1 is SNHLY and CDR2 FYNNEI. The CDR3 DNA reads TGTGCCAGCGCAGAGTCGGGCAATCAGCCCCAGCATTTT. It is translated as CASAESGNQPQHF. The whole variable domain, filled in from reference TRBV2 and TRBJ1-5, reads EPEVTQTPSHQVTQMGQEVILRCVPISNHLYFYWYRQILGQKVEFLVSFYNNEISEKSEIFDDQFSVERPDGSNFTLKIRSTKLEDSAMYFCASAESGNQPQHFGDGTRLSIL.

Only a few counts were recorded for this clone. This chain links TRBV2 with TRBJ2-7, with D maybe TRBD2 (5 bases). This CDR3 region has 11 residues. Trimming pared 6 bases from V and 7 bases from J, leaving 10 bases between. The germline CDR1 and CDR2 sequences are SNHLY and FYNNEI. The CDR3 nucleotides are TGTGCCAGCAGGGAACCGGGGGAGCAGTACTTC. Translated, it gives CASREPGEQYF. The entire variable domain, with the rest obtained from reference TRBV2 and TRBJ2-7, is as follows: EPEVTQTPSHQVTQMGQEVILRCVPISNHLYFYWYRQILGQKVEFLVSFYNNEISEKSEIFDDQFSVERPDGSNFTLKIRSTKLEDSAMYFCASREPGEQYFGPGTRLTVT.

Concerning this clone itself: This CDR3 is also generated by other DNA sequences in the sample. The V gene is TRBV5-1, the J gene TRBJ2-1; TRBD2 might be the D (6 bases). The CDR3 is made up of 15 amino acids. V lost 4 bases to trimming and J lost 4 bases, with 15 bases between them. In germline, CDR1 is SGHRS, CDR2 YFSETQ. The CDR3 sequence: CASSLSSGSYNEQFF. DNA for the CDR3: TGCGCCAGCAGCCTATCAAGCGGGTCTTACAATGAGCAGTTCTTC. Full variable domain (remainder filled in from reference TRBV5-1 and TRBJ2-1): KAGVTQTPRYLIKTRGQQVTLSCSPISGHRSVSWYQQTPGQGLQFLFEYFSETQRNKGNFPGRFSGRQFSNSRSEMNVSTLELGDSALYLCASSLSSGSYNEQFFGPGTRLTVL.

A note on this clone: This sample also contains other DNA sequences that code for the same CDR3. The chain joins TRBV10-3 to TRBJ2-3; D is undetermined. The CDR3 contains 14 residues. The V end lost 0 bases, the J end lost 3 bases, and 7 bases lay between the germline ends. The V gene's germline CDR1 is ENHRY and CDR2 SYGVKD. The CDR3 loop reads CAISESKGTDTQYF. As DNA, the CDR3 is TGTGCCATCAGTGAGTCGAAGGGTACAGATACGCAGTATTTT.

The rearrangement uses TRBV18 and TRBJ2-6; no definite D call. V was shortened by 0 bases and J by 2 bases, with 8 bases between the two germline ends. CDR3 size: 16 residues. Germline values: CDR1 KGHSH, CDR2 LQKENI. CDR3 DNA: TGTGCCAGCTCACCACCGACGTTTGCTGGGGCCAACGTCCTGACTTTC. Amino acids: CASSPPTFAGANVLTF.

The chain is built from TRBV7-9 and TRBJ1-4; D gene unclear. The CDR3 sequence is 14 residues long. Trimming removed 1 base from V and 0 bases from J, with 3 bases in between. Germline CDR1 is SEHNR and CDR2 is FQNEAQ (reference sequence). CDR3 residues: CASSLGATNEKLFF. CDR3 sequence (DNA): TGTGCCAGCAGCTTAGGAGCAACTAATGAAAAACTGTTTTTT.

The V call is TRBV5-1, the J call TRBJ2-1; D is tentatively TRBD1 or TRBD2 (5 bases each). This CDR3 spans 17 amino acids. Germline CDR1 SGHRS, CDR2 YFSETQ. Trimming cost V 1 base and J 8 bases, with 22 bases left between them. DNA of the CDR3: TGCGCCAGCAGCTTGAGGTCACCGGGGACGAGACCCCATGAGCAGTTCTTC. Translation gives CASSLRSPGTRPHEQFF.

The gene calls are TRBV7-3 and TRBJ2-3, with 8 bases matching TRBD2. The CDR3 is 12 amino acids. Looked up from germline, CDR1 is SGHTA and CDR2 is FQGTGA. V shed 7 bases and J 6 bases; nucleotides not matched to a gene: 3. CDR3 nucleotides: TGTGCCAGCACCCCGGGGGGGGATACGCAGTATTTT. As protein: CASTPGGDTQYF. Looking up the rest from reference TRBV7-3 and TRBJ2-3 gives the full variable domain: GAGVSQTPSNKVTEKGKYVELRCDPISGHTALYWYRQSLGQGPEFLIYFQGTGAADDSGLPNDRFFAVRPEGSVSTLKIQRTERGDSAVYLCASTPGGDTQYFGPGTRLTVL.

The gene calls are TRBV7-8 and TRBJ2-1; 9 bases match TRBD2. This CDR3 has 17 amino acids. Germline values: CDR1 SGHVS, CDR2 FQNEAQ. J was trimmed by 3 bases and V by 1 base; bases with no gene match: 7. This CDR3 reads CASSLGSRLAVYNEQFF. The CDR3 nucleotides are TGTGCCAGCAGCTTAGGTAGTCGACTAGCGGTCTACAATGAGCAGTTCTTC.

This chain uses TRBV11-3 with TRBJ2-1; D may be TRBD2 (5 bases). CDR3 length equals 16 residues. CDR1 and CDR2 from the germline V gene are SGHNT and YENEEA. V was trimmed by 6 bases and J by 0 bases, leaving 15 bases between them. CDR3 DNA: TGTGCCAGCAGTGTAGAGGGATTGAGCTCCTACAATGAGCAGTTCTTC. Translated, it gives CASSVEGLSSYNEQFF.

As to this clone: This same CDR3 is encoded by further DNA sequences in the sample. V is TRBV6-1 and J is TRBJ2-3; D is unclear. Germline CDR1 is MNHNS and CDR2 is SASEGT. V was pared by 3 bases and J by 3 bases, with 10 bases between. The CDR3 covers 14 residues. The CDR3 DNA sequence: TGTGCCAGCAGTGACCCTCTGGGGACAGATACGCAGTATTTT. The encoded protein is CASSDPLGTDTQYF.

The CDR3 DNA sequence: TGTGCCAGTAGTCGGAATAACTATGGCTACACCTTC. Protein sequence: CASSRNNYGYTF. J is TRBJ1-2 and V is TRBV19; D is unresolved. Trimming removed 5 bases at V and 1 base at J, with 5 bases between. Germline values: CDR1 LNHDA, CDR2 SQIVND (reference sequence). CDR3 length equals 12 residues.

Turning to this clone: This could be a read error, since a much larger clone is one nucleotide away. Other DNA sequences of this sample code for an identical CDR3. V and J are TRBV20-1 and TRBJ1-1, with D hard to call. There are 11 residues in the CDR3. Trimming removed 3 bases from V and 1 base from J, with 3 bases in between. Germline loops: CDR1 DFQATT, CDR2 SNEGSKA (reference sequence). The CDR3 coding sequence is TGCAGTGCTAGTACGAACACTGAAGCTTTCTTT. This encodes CSASTNTEAFF.